These 25 T cell receptor beta chains originate from one sample sequenced in a study of naive and memory T cell subsets. As to treatment: skin biopsy from PPD injection site in Mantoux-positive individual. TCR cDNA received a 3' ligated oligonucleotide that carried a UMI. Amplification of ligated cDNA took four PCR rounds with SP2 and nested alpha and beta constant primers. Using its own MiXCR run on the UMI-ligation and nested PCR reads, TCRdb lists one record per CDR3 protein. The table has 40,000 or so distinct CDR3 sequences, 8% to 13% seen once. Sequences were derived from skin, sampled from a tuberculin skin test site. Receptor source: an adult in good health.

The table lists this clonotype with a few counts. V and J are TRBV20-1 and TRBJ1-6; 7 nucleotides agree with TRBD1. V shed 5 bases, J shed 3 bases, and the junction held 7 bases outside the gene matches. The length of the CDR3 is 15 residues. Per the germline V gene, CDR1 is DFQATT and CDR2 is SNEGSKA (reference sequence). CDR3 sequence (DNA): TGCAGTGCTGTGAAGCGGGACAGCTATAATTCACCCCTCCACTTT. It encodes CSAVKRDSYNSPLHF.

This clonotype was counted ten times or more. This sequence joins TRBV2 and TRBJ1-2; D ambiguous. The CDR3 has 14 amino acids. Germline-derived CDR1 and CDR2 are SNHLY and FYNNEI. The ends were cut back, 7 bases at V and 0 bases at J, with 12 bases in the middle. The CDR3 here is CASKLTFSNYGYTF. DNA for the CDR3: TGTGCCAGCAAGCTTACATTTTCTAACTATGGCTACACCTTC.

This clonotype was seen a few times. V usage is TRBV12-3 or TRBV12-4 and J usage is TRBJ2-1; D not certain. V dropped 2 bases and J dropped 10 bases, with 9 bases sitting between them. This CDR3 is 12 amino acids long. The CDR3 DNA follows: TGTGCCAGCAGTTTAAGGGTGGACGAGCAGTTCTTC. It is translated as CASSLRVDEQFF.

To note about this clonotype: A much more abundant neighbour one base away suggests this may be a read error. The V gene is TRBV5-1, the J gene TRBJ2-3, with D perhaps TRBD1 (6 bases). The CDR3 is 15 amino acids. Germline V gene sequence: CDR1 SGHRS, CDR2 YFSETQ. In DNA, the CDR3 is TGCGCCTGCAGCTCCGAGGACAGCACCGTTTATACGCAGTATTTT. This gives the protein CACSSEDSTVYTQYF.

V and J are TRBV20-1 and TRBJ1-1, with a weak D call TRBD1 (5 bases). With 1 base removed from V and 7 bases from J, the gap between germline ends came to 19 bases. The CDR3 is made up of 15 amino acids. From germline, CDR1 is DFQATT and CDR2 SNEGSKA (reference sequence). The CDR3 here is CSARAPQGGSVEAFF. DNA of the CDR3: TGCAGTGCTAGAGCCCCCCAGGGAGGGTCGGTTGAAGCTTTCTTT.

This clonotype was seen at least ten times. The chain links TRBV20-1 to TRBJ2-1; 8 bases align to TRBD2. Unmatched junction bases numbered 19, after V lost 3 bases and J lost 0 bases. Germline CDR1 and CDR2: DFQATT and SNEGSKA (reference sequence). The CDR3 sequence is 20 residues long. The CDR3 reads CSASLFLAGGQGSSYNEQFF. CDR3 nucleotides: TGCAGTGCTAGTTTGTTCCTAGCGGGCGGCCAAGGGAGCTCCTACAATGAGCAGTTCTTC.

This clonotype was seen many times. This chain links TRBV20-1 with TRBJ2-1; D unclear. This CDR3 is 16 amino acids long. Germline loops: CDR1 DFQATT, CDR2 SNEGSKA (reference sequence). With 0 bases removed from V and 0 bases from J, the gap between germline ends came to 12 bases. CDR3 protein: CSARDRRKSSYNEQFF. In nucleotides, the CDR3 is TGCAGTGCTAGAGATAGAAGGAAGAGCTCCTACAATGAGCAGTTCTTC.

The sample holds many counts of this clonotype. The gene calls are TRBV19 and TRBJ1-2; D remains ambiguous. CDR3 length: 13 residues. Per the germline V gene, CDR1 is LNHDA and CDR2 is SQIVND (reference sequence). V gave up 4 bases and J gave up 4 bases, with 10 bases separating them. CDR3 amino acids: CASSNVLIYGYTF. CDR3 DNA: TGTGCCAGTAGTAATGTTCTCATCTATGGCTACACCTTC. Looking up the rest from reference TRBV19 and TRBJ1-2 gives the full variable domain: DGGITQSPKYLFRKEGQNVTLSCEQNLNHDAMYWYRQDPGQGLRLIYYSQIVNDFQKGDIAEGYSVSREKKESFPLTVTSAQKNPTAFYLCASSNVLIYGYTFGSGTRLTVV.

This clonotype is medium-sized in the sample. The genes are TRBV20-1 and TRBJ1-5; the D is unclear. The V gene's germline CDR1 is DFQATT and CDR2 SNEGSKA (reference sequence). This CDR3 has 14 amino acids. The V and J ends lost 0 bases and 1 base respectively, with 7 bases between them. CDR3 region: CSARDFRSNQPQHF. The DNA for the CDR3 is TGCAGTGCTAGAGACTTCAGAAGCAATCAGCCCCAGCATTTT.

Ten or more counts support this clonotype. The chain links TRBV27 to TRBJ2-1, with TRBD1 matching 7 bases. The trim removed 0 bases at V and 7 bases at J, leaving 3 bases unmatched. The CDR3 is 14 residues long. The germline V gene has CDR1 MNHEY and CDR2 SMNVEV (reference sequence). CDR3 in DNA: TGTGCCAGCAGTTTATCTCGACAGGGAAATGAGCAGTTCTTC. It codes for CASSLSRQGNEQFF.

This clonotype was counted between two and nine times. This chain links TRBV5-1 with TRBJ2-6; no firm D call. Between the trimmed V and J ends, which lost 6 bases and 0 bases, there was a span of 7 bases. Germline CDR1 reads SGHRS; CDR2 reads YFSETQ. The CDR3 is made up of 14 amino acids. CDR3 in DNA: TGCGCCAGCACGGAGTCCTCTGGGGCCAACGTCCTGACTTTC. It encodes CASTESSGANVLTF.

This clonotype was found many times. The chain carries TRBV7-2 and TRBJ2-7; perhaps D is TRBD1 or TRBD2 (5 bases each). The CDR3 is 15 residues long. Germline V lookup: CDR1 SGHTA, CDR2 FQGNSA. The V end was cut by 4 bases, the J end by 0 bases, with 13 bases between. CDR3 coding DNA: TGTGCCAGCAGCTACAAAGCGGACAACTCCTACGAGCAGTACTTC. Protein: CASSYKADNSYEQYF.

This clonotype is medium-sized in the sample. The rearrangement uses TRBV6-5 and TRBJ1-2, with 8 bases matching TRBD1. Germline loops: CDR1 MNHEY, CDR2 SVGAGI. The trim removed 6 bases at V and 7 bases at J, leaving 10 bases unmatched. The CDR3 extends over 14 amino acids. The CDR3 DNA reads as TGTGCCAGCAGGAGCCCAGGGGGCTGGAGTGGCTACACCTTC. Encoded protein: CASRSPGGWSGYTF.

This clonotype was recorded many times. This chain uses TRBV7-3 with TRBJ2-1; 8 nucleotides agree with TRBD1. V lost 6 bases, J lost 5 bases, and 6 bases stayed unmatched. Per the germline V gene, CDR1 is SGHTA and CDR2 is FQGTGA. The CDR3 runs to 14 residues. The CDR3 region is CASSPGGANNEQFF. CDR3 sequence (DNA): TGTGCCAGCAGTCCAGGGGGCGCGAACAATGAGCAGTTCTTC.

This clonotype showed up many times. This chain joins TRBV29-1 and TRBJ2-7; no reliable D call. With 3 bases removed from V and 0 bases from J, the gap between germline ends came to 9 bases. Per the germline V gene, CDR1 is SQVTM and CDR2 is ANQGSEA. This CDR3 is 13 amino acids long. DNA for the CDR3: TGCAGCGTTGACATAGCTGACTCCTACGAGCAGTACTTC. Its translation is CSVDIADSYEQYF.

This clonotype was counted many times. The chain uses TRBV6-6 and TRBJ2-2, with D possibly matching TRBD1 (6 bases). V lost 11 bases and J lost 6, with 19 bases in between. The CDR3 loop spans 14 amino acids. Germline-derived CDR1 and CDR2 are MNHNY and SVGAGI (reference sequence). The CDR3 is CAGSIQGNAGELFF. CDR3 DNA: TGTGCCGGATCTATTCAGGGGAATGCCGGGGAGCTGTTTTTT.

The chain is built from TRBV6-5 and TRBJ1-1; D possibly corresponds to TRBD1 (6 bases). With 6 bases removed from V and 8 bases from J, the gap between germline ends came to 13 bases. The CDR3 has 12 residues. CDR1 and CDR2 from the germline V gene are MNHEY and SVGAGI. Written as DNA, the CDR3 is TGTGCCAGCAGGACCGGGACACTCGAAGCTTTCTTT. Protein sequence: CASRTGTLEAFF.

A single count supports this clonotype. The chain carries TRBV18 and TRBJ2-5, with unresolved D. Germline CDR1 is KGHSH and CDR2 is LQKENI. V gave up 6 bases and J gave up 2 bases, with 19 bases separating them. The CDR3 spans 16 residues. The CDR3 reads CASSQGMGFIQETQYF. DNA for the CDR3: TGTGCCAGCTCCCAAGGGATGGGTTTCATTCAAGAGACCCAGTACTTC.

The sample holds many counts of this clonotype. J is TRBJ1-5 and V is TRBV29-1; 7 bases are a match to TRBD1. J was trimmed by 1 base and V by 6 bases; bases with no gene match: 6. The CDR3 spans 14 residues. The germline V gene encodes CDR1 SQVTM and CDR2 ANQGSEA. CDR3 region: CSVFQGVSNQPQHF. CDR3 nucleotides: TGCAGCGTATTTCAGGGGGTCAGCAATCAGCCCCAGCATTTT. Full variable domain (rest looked up from reference TRBV29-1 and TRBJ1-5): SAVISQKPSRDICQRGTSLTIQCQVDSQVTMMFWYRQQPGQSLTLIATANQGSEATYESGFVIDKFPISRPNLTFSTLTVSNMSPEDSSIYLCSVFQGVSNQPQHFGDGTRLSIL.

The chain recombines TRBV27 with TRBJ1-1; 7 nucleotides match TRBD1. The ends lost 7 bases at V and 0 bases at J; junction bases unmatched: 2. This CDR3 spans 13 amino acids. Germline-derived CDR1 and CDR2 are MNHEY and SMNVEV (reference sequence). The CDR3 nucleotides read TGTGCCAGCACAGGGGGGATGAACACTGAAGCTTTCTTT. Translated: CASTGGMNTEAFF.

The V call is TRBV7-2, the J call TRBJ2-1, with 13 nucleotides matching TRBD2. Germline V gives CDR1 SGHTA, CDR2 FQGNSA. J gave up 7 bases and V 2 bases, and 2 bases lay outside the gene matches. The CDR3 has 15 residues. The CDR3 loop is CASSLTSGRANEQFF. As DNA, the CDR3 is TGTGCCAGCAGCTTAACTAGCGGGAGGGCTAATGAGCAGTTCTTC. The full variable domain, completed using reference TRBV7-2 and TRBJ2-1, is GAGVSQSPSNKVTEKGKDVELRCDPISGHTALYWYRQSLGQGLEFLIYFQGNSAPDKSGLPSDRFSAERTGGSVSTLTIQRTQQEDSAVYLCASSLTSGRANEQFFGPGTRLTVL.

The rearrangement links TRBV10-3 to TRBJ1-6, with D unresolved. The CDR3 is 14 amino acids. The germline V gene has CDR1 ENHRY and CDR2 SYGVKD. Trimming shortened V by 3 bases and J by 6 bases, and 9 bases separated the two germline ends. CDR3: CAISEMESNSPLHF. The CDR3 DNA is TGTGCCATCAGTGAAATGGAGAGTAATTCACCCCTCCACTTT.

This clonotype was seen a handful of times. The genes are TRBV4-1 and TRBJ2-7; D is unresolved. The germline CDR1 and CDR2 sequences are MGHRA and YSYEKL. The V gene lost 1 base and the J gene lost 0 bases, with 10 bases spanning the gap. The CDR3 runs 15 residues. The CDR3 coding sequence is TGCGCCAGCAGCCAAGCTCTGTTTAGCTCCTACGAGCAGTACTTC. Translating gives CASSQALFSSYEQYF.

This clonotype has at least ten counts. Sequence at one end of the junction differs from germline and may be a read error. V usage is TRBV29-1 and J usage is TRBJ1-1, with 7 bases matching TRBD1. The CDR3 covers 12 residues. Germline V lookup: CDR1 SQVTM, CDR2 ANQGSEA. Written as DNA, the CDR3 is TGCAGCGGAGTGGGACAGAACACCGAAGCTTTCTTT. This sequence encodes CSGVGQNTEAFF.

The chain recombines TRBV10-3 with TRBJ1-1; D gene ambiguous. V was trimmed by 0 bases and J by 0 bases, leaving 17 bases between them. Germline values: CDR1 ENHRY, CDR2 SYGVKD. The CDR3 loop spans 18 amino acids. The CDR3 loop is CAISESTPVGLMNTEAFF. The CDR3 coding sequence is TGTGCCATCAGTGAGTCGACTCCGGTGGGTTTGATGAACACTGAAGCTTTCTTT.